This T cell receptor beta chain was retrieved from a study of CD8+ T cells in alopecia areata. The study, taken as a whole, reports: Many expanded lesional clones persisted in scalp and blood during tofacitinib treatment.

Described treatment: oral pan-JAK inhibitor, 5-10 mg twice daily. RNA was extracted and reverse transcribed into cDNA as the sequencing template. Only in-frame clones appear in the TCRdb table, and some are missing; sequencing was by immunoSEQ multiplex PCR. The sample has 120,000 or so clones; roughly 57% are singletons. As for this clone: What it binds is not known.

The length of the CDR3 is 14 residues. The V gene's germline CDR1 is SGDLS and CDR2 YYNGEE. V dropped 3 bases and J dropped 8 bases, with 17 bases sitting between them. The chain joins TRBV9 to TRBJ1-2, with a possible D match to TRBD1 (5 bases). The sequence derives from a human donor with alopecia areata. The specimen was CD4+ T cells sorted from blood, collected at week 4, from a patient treated with tofacitinib. CDR3 region: CASSGWGREEGYTF. The CDR3 nucleotides are TGTGCCAGCAGCGGATGGGGACGGGAGGAAGGCTACACCTTC.